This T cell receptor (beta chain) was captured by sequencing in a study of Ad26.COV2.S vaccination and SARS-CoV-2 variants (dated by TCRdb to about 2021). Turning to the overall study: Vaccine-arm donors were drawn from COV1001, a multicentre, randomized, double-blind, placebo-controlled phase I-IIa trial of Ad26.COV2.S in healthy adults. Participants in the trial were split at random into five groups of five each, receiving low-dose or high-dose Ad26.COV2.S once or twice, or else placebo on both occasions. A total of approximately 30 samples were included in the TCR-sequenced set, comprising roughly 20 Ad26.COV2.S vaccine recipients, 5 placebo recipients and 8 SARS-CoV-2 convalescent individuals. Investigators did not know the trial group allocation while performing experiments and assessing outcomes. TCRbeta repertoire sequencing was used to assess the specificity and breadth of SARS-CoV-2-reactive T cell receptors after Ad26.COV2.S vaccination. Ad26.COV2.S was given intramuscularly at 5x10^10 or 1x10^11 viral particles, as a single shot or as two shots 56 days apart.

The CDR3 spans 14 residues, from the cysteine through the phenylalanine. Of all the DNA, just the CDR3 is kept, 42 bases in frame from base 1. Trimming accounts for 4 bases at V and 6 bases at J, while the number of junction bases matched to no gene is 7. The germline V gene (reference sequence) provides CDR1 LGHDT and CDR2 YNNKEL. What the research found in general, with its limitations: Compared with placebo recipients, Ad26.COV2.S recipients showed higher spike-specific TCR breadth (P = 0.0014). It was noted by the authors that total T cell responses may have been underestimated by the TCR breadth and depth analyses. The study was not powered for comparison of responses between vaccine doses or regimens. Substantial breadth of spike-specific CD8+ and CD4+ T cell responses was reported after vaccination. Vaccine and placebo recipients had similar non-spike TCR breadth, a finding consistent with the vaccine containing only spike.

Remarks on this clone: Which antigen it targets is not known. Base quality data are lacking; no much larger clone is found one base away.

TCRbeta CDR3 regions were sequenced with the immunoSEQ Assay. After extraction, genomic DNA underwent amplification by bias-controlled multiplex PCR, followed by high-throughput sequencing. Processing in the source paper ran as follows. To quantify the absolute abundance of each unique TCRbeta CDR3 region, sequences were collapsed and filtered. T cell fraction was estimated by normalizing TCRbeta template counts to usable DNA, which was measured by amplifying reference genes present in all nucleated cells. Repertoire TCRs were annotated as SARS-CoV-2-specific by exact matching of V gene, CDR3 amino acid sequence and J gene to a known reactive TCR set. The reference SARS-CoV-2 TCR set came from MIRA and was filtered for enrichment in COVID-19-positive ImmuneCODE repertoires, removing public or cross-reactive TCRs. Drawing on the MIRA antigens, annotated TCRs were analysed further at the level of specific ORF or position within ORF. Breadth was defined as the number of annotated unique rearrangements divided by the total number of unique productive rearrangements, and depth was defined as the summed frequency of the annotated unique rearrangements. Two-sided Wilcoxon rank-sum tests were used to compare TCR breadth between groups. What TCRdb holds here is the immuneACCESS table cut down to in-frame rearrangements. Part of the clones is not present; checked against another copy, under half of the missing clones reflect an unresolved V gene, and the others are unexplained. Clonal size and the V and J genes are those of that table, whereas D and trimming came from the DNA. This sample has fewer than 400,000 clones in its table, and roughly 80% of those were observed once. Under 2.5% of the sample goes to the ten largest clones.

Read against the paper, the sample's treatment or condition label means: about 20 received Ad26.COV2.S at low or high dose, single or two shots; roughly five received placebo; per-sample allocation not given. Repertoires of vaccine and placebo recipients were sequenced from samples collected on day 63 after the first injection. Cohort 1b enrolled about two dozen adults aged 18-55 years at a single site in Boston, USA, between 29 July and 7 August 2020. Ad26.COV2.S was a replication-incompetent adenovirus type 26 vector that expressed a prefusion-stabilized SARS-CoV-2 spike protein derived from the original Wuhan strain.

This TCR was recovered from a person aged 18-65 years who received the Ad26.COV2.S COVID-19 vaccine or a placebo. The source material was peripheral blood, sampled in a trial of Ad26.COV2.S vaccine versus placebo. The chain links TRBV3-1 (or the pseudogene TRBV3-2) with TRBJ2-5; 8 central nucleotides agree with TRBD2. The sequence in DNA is TGTGCCAGCAGCCTCGGGAGGGCGGGTCAGACCCAGTACTTC. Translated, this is CASSLGRAGQTQYF.